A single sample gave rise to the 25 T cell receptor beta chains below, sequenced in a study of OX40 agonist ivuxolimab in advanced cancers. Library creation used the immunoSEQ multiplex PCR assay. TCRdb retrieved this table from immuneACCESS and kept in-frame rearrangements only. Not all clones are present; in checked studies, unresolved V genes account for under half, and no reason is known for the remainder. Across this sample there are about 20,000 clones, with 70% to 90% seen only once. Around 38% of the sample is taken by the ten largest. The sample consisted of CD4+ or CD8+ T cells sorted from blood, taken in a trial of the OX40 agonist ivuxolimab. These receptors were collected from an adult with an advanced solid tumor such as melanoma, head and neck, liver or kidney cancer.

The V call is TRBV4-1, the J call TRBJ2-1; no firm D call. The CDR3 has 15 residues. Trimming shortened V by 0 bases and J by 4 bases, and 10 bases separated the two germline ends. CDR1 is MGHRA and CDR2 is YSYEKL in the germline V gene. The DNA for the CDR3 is TGCGCCAGCAGCCAAGAAACGGCAGATTACAATGAGCAGTTCTTC. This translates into CASSQETADYNEQFF.

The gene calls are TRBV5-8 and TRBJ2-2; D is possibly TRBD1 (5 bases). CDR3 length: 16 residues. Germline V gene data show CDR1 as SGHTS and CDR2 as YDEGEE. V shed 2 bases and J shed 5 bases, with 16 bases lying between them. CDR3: CASSFESGRVTGELFF. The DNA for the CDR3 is TGTGCCAGCAGCTTCGAATCAGGCAGGGTGACCGGGGAGCTGTTTTTT.

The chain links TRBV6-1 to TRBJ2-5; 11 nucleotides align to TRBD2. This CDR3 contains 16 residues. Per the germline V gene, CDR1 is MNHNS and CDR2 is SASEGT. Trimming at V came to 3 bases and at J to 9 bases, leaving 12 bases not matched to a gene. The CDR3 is CASSEPWTSGPGAQYF. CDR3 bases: TGTGCCAGCAGTGAGCCTTGGACTAGCGGGCCGGGGGCCCAGTACTTC.

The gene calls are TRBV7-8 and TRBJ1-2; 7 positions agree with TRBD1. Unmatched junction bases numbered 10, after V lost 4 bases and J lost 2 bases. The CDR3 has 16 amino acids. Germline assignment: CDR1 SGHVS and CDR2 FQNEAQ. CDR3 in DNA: TGTGCCAGCAGCTCGAACCGGGACAGAGGAAACTATGGCTACACCTTC. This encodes CASSSNRDRGNYGYTF. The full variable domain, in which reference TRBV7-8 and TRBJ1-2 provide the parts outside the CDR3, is GAGVSQSPRYKVAKRGQDVALRCDPISGHVSLFWYQQALGQGPEFLTYFQNEAQLDKSGLPSDRFFAERPEGSVSTLKIQRTQQEDSAVYLCASSSNRDRGNYGYTFGSGTRLTVV.

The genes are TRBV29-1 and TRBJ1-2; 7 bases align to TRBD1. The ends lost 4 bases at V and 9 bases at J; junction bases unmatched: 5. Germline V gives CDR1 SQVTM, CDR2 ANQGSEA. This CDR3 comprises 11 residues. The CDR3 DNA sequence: TGCAGCGTTGGCGGCAGGGGGAGCTACACCTTC. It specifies CSVGGRGSYTF.

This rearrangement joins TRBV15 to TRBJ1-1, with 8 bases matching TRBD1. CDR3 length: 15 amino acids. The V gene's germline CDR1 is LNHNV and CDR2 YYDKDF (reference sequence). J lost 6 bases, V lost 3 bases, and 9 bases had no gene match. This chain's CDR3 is CATSRDRGQAAEAFF. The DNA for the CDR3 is TGTGCCACCAGCAGGGATCGGGGACAGGCGGCTGAAGCTTTCTTT.

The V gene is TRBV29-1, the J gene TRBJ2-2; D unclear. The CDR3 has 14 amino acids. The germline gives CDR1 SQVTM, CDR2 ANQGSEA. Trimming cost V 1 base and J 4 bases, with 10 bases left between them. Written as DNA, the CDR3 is TGCAGCGTTGAAGTTAACAGAGTCACCGGGGAGCTGTTTTTT. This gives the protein CSVEVNRVTGELFF.

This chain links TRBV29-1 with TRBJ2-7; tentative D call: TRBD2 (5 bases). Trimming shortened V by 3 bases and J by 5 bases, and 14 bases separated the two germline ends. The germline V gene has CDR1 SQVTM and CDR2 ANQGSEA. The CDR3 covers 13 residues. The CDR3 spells CSVDRPGTHEQYF. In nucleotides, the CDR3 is TGCAGCGTTGATCGCCCGGGAACCCACGAGCAGTACTTC.

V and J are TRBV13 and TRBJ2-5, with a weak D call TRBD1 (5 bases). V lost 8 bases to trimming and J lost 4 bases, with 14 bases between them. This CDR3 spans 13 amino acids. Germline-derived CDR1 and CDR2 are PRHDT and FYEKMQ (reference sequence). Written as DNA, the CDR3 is TGTGCCAGCTCGCCAGGGCTACGAGAGACCCAGTACTTC. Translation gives CASSPGLRETQYF.

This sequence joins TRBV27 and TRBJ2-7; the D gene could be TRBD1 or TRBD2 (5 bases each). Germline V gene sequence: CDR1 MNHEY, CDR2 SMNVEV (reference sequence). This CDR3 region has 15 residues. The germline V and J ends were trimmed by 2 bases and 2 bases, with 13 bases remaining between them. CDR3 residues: CASSLLGTVPYEQYF. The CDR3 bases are TGTGCCAGCAGTTTACTAGGGACGGTACCCTACGAGCAGTACTTC.

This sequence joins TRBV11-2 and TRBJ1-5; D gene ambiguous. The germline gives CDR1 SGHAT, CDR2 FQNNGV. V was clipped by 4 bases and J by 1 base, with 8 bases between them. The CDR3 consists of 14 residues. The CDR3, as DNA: TGTGCCAGCAGCTATGACGGAAGCAATCAGCCCCAGCATTTT. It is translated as CASSYDGSNQPQHF. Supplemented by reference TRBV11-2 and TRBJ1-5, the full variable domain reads EAGVAQSPRYKIIEKRQSVAFWCNPISGHATLYWYQQILGQGPKLLIQFQNNGVVDDSQLPKDRFSAERLKGVDSTLKIQPAKLEDSAVYLCASSYDGSNQPQHFGDGTRLSIL.

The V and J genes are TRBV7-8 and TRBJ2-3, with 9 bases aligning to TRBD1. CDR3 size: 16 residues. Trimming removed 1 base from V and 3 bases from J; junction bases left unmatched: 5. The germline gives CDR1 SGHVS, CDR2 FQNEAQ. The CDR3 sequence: CASSLGGDRVTDTQYF. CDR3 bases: TGTGCCAGCAGCTTAGGGGGGGACAGGGTAACAGATACGCAGTATTTT.

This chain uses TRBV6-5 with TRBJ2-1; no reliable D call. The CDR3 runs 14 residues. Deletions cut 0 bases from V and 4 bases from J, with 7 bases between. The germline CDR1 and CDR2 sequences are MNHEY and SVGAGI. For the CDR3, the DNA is TGTGCCAGCAGTTACTCGACGTATTACAATGAGCAGTTCTTC. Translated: CASSYSTYYNEQFF.

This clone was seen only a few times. The CDR3 nucleotides are TGTGCCAGCAGCTTAGGGGGACTAAGATACCAAGAGACCCAGTACTTC. Encoded protein: CASSLGGLRYQETQYF. The chain carries TRBV7-6 and TRBJ2-5, with TRBD2 matching 7 bases. Germline CDR1 SGHVS, CDR2 FNYEAQ. After removal of 1 base from V and 0 bases from J, the junction contained 5 bases not matched to a gene. CDR3 size: 16 residues.

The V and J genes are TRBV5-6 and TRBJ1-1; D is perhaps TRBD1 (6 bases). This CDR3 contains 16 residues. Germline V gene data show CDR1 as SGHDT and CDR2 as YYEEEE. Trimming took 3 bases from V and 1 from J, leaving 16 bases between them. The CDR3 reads CASSSPPGHRNTEAFF. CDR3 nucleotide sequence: TGTGCCAGCAGCTCCCCGCCGGGACACCGGAACACTGAAGCTTTCTTT. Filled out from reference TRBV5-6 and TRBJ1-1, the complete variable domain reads DAGVTQSPTHLIKTRGQQVTLRCSPKSGHDTVSWYQQALGQGPQFIFQYYEEEERQRGNFPDRFSGHQFPNYSSELNVNALLLGDSALYLCASSSPPGHRNTEAFFGQGTRLTVV.

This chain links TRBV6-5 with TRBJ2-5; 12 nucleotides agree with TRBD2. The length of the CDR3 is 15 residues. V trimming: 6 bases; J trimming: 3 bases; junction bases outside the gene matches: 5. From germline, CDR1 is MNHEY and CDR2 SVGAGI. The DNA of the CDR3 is TGTGCCAGCAGCAGGACTAGCGGGGTTGAAGAGACCCAGTACTTC. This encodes CASSRTSGVEETQYF.

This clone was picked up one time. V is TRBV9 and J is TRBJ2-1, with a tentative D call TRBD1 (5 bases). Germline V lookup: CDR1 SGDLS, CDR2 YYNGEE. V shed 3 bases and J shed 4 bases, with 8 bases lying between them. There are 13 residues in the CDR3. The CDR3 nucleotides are TGTGCCAGCAGCGCGACAGTTTACAATGAGCAGTTCTTC. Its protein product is CASSATVYNEQFF.

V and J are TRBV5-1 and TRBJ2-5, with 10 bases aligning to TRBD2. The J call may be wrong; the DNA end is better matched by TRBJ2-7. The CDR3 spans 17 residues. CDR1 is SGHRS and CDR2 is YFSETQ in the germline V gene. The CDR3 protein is CASSAGTSALSFYEQYF. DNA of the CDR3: TGCGCCAGCAGCGCCGGGACTAGCGCGTTAAGTTTCTACGAGCAGTACTTC.

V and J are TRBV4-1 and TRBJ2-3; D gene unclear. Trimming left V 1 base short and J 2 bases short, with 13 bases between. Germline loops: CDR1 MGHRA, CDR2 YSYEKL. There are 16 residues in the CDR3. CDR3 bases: TGCGCCAGCAGCCAAGCCCTTGGGCAGCCCACAGATACGCAGTATTTT. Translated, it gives CASSQALGQPTDTQYF.

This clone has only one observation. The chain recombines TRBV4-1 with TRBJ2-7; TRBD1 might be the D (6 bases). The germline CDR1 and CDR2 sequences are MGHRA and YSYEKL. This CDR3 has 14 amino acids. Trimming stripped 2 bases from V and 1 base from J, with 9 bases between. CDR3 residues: CASSQRDTSYEQYF. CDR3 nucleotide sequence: TGCGCCAGCAGCCAACGGGACACATCCTACGAGCAGTACTTC.

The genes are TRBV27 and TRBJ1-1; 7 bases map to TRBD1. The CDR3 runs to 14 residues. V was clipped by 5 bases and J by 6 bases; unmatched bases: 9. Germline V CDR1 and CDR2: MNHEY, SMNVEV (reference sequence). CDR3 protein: CASSQATGVSEAFF. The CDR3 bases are TGTGCCAGCAGTCAAGCTACAGGGGTTTCTGAAGCTTTCTTT.

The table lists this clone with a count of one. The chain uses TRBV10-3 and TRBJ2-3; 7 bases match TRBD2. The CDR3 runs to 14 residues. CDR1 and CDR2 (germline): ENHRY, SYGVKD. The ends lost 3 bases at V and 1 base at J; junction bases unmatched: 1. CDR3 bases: TGTGCCATCAGTGACCGGGGGGGCACAGATACGCAGTATTTT. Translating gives CAISDRGGTDTQYF.

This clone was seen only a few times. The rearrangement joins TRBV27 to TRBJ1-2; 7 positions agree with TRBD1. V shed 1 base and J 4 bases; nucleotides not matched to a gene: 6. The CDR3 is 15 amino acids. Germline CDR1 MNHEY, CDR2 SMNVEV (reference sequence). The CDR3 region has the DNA TGTGCCAGCAGTTTATTCAGGGGGGCCTCCTATGGCTACACCTTC. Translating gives CASSLFRGASYGYTF.

CDR3 region: CASSPRPGDTEAFF. In DNA form, the CDR3 reads TGTGCCAGCTCACCACGCCCAGGGGACACTGAAGCTTTCTTT. This chain joins TRBV18 and TRBJ1-1; tentatively, D is TRBD1 (6 bases). The CDR3 loop spans 14 amino acids. The ends were cut back, 1 base at V and 3 bases at J, with 9 bases in the middle. Germline V gene data show CDR1 as KGHSH and CDR2 as LQKENI.

The DNA of the CDR3 is TGTGCCAGCAGCTTATGGGTCAGGGGGCACGGGACTGAAGCTTTCTTT. This gives the protein CASSLWVRGHGTEAFF. J is TRBJ1-1 and V is TRBV11-2; 8 positions match TRBD1. Per the germline V gene, CDR1 is SGHAT and CDR2 is FQNNGV. J lost 5 bases, V lost 2 bases, and 10 bases had no gene match. This CDR3 is built from 16 residues.